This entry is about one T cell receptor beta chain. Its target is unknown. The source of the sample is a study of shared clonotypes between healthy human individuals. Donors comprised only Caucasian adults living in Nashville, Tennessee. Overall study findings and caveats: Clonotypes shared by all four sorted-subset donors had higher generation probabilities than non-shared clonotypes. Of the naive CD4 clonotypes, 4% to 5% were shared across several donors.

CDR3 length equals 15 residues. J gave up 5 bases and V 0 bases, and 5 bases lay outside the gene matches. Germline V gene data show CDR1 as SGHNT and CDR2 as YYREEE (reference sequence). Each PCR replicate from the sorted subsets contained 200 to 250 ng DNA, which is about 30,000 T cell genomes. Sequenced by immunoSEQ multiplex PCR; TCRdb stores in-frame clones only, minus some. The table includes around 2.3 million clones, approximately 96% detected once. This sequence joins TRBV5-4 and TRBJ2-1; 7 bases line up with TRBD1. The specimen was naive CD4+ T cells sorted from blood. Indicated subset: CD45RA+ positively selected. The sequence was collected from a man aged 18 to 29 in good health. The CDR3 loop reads CASSLADRKNNEQFF. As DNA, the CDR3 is TGTGCCAGCAGCTTGGCGGACAGGAAAAACAATGAGCAGTTCTTC.